This is a list of T cell receptor beta chains from one sample in a study of blood T cells in healthy people across ages. TCRdb passed the 5' RACE reads through MiXCR, listing each CDR3 protein once. The sample has 1,800,000 or so distinct CDR3 sequences; approximately 40% are singletons. The sequenced sample consisted of blood. These receptors were taken from a human donor in good health. Each CDR3 is given with its conserved first and last residue. The D gene is left open where the match is weak. Only part of the rows carry a size: once, few, many, or a class if the clone is expanded.

len: 16
v_gene: TRBV7-8
abundance: -
d_gene: TRBD2
j_gene: TRBJ2-1
CDR3aa: CASSLAWGTSGREQFF
CDR3nt: TGTGCCAGCAGCTTAGCCTGGGGGACTAGCGGACGTGAGCAGTTCTTC

len: 14
v_gene: TRBV6-6
abundance: many
d_gene: -
j_gene: TRBJ1-2
CDR3aa: CASSYLGQGYGYTF
CDR3nt: TGTGCCAGCAGTTACTTGGGGCAGGGGTATGGCTACACCTTC

len: 14
v_gene: TRBV29-1
abundance: few
d_gene: -
j_gene: TRBJ2-7
CDR3aa: CSVEDRVRSYEQYF
CDR3nt: TGCAGCGTTGAAGATCGAGTGAGGTCCTACGAGCAGTACTTC

len: 14
v_gene: TRBV3-1
abundance: few
d_gene: -
j_gene: TRBJ2-7
CDR3aa: CASSQGLEFHEQYF
CDR3nt: TGTGCCAGCAGCCAAGGCCTAGAGTTCCACGAGCAGTACTTC

len: 16
v_gene: TRBV7-9
abundance: -
d_gene: -
j_gene: TRBJ1-5
CDR3aa: CASSSIGTTRNQPQHF
CDR3nt: TGTGCCAGCAGCTCGATCGGAACGACCAGGAATCAGCCCCAGCATTTT

len: 14
v_gene: TRBV25-1
abundance: few
d_gene: TRBD1
j_gene: TRBJ2-7
CDR3aa: CASSEWGQEYEQYF
CDR3nt: TGTGCCAGCAGTGAATGGGGACAGGAATACGAGCAGTACTTC

len: 15
v_gene: TRBV7-2
abundance: few
d_gene: -
j_gene: TRBJ2-5
CDR3aa: CASSLGPAYQETQYF
CDR3nt: TGTGCCAGCAGCTTAGGACCGGCGTACCAAGAGACCCAGTACTTC

len: 15
v_gene: TRBV5-1
abundance: -
d_gene: -
j_gene: TRBJ2-7
CDR3aa: CASSLESRGPDEQYF
CDR3nt: TGCGCCAGCAGCTTGGAGTCACGGGGGCCCGACGAGCAGTACTTC

len: 14
v_gene: TRBV13
abundance: -
d_gene: -
j_gene: TRBJ2-1
CDR3aa: CASSPTGRDYEQFF
CDR3nt: TGTGCCAGCAGCCCGACGGGGAGAGACTATGAGCAGTTCTTC

len: 16
v_gene: TRBV14
abundance: -
d_gene: TRBD2
j_gene: TRBJ2-5
CDR3aa: CASSHPGLAWQETQYF
CDR3nt: TGTGCCAGCAGCCATCCGGGACTAGCGTGGCAAGAGACCCAGTACTTC

len: 13
v_gene: TRBV25-1
abundance: -
d_gene: TRBD1
j_gene: TRBJ1-1
CDR3aa: CASRERQGNEAFF
CDR3nt: TGTGCCAGCAGAGAACGACAGGGGAATGAAGCTTTCTTT

len: 15
v_gene: TRBV7-2
abundance: few
d_gene: TRBD1
j_gene: TRBJ1-1
CDR3aa: CASSSRGQASGEAFF
CDR3nt: TGTGCCAGCAGCTCACGGGGACAGGCATCAGGTGAAGCTTTCTTT

len: 14
v_gene: TRBV7-2
abundance: many
d_gene: TRBD2
j_gene: TRBJ2-1
CDR3aa: CASSLGGGRGEQFF
CDR3nt: TGTGCCAGCAGCTTAGGCGGGGGGCGGGGTGAGCAGTTCTTC

len: 15
v_gene: TRBV12-3/TRBV12-4
abundance: few
d_gene: -
j_gene: TRBJ2-3
CDR3aa: CASSLNSGHTDTQYF
CDR3nt: TGTGCCAGCAGTTTAAATTCAGGGCACACAGATACGCAGTATTTT

len: 15
v_gene: TRBV5-1
abundance: -
d_gene: TRBD1
j_gene: TRBJ2-7
CDR3aa: CASSHRQGISHEQYF
CDR3nt: TGCGCCAGCAGCCACAGACAGGGGATATCCCACGAGCAGTACTTC

len: 15
v_gene: TRBV4-1
abundance: -
d_gene: TRBD2
j_gene: TRBJ2-1
CDR3aa: CASSRESGGDNEQFF
CDR3nt: TGCGCTAGCAGCCGAGAGAGCGGGGGGGACAATGAGCAGTTCTTC

len: 14
v_gene: TRBV29-1
abundance: -
d_gene: TRBD1
j_gene: TRBJ2-7
CDR3aa: CSVVRTGYSYEQYF
CDR3nt: TGCAGCGTTGTTAGGACAGGGTATTCCTACGAGCAGTACTTC

len: 17
v_gene: TRBV4-3
abundance: -
d_gene: -
j_gene: TRBJ1-5
CDR3aa: CASSQVDLENSNQPQHF
CDR3nt: TGCGCCAGCAGCCAAGTGGACTTGGAAAATAGCAATCAGCCCCAGCATTTT

len: 16
v_gene: TRBV4-3
abundance: -
d_gene: TRBD1
j_gene: TRBJ2-7
CDR3aa: CASSQDRRQGGYEQYF
CDR3nt: TGCGCCAGCAGCCAAGACCGGAGACAGGGTGGGTACGAGCAGTACTTC

len: 14
v_gene: TRBV20-1
abundance: -
d_gene: -
j_gene: TRBJ2-7
CDR3aa: CSARSLAYSYEQYF
CDR3nt: TGCAGTGCTAGGAGCCTAGCGTACTCCTACGAGCAGTACTTC

len: 16
v_gene: TRBV15
abundance: -
d_gene: TRBD2
j_gene: TRBJ2-7
CDR3aa: CATSRDAAGTSYEQYF
CDR3nt: TGTGCCACCAGCAGAGATGCAGCGGGGACCTCCTACGAGCAGTACTTC

len: 10
v_gene: TRBV20-1
abundance: -
d_gene: -
j_gene: TRBJ2-5
CDR3aa: CGASRTAQYF
CDR3nt: TGCGGTGCTAGTCGAACGGCCCAGTACTTC

len: 14
v_gene: TRBV7-2
abundance: -
d_gene: -
j_gene: TRBJ1-4
CDR3aa: CASSLRPTSEKLFF
CDR3nt: TGTGCCAGCAGCTTAAGGCCCACCAGTGAAAAACTGTTTTTT

len: 17
v_gene: TRBV20-1
abundance: -
d_gene: -
j_gene: TRBJ2-2
CDR3aa: CSASLRGPPGATGELFF
CDR3nt: TGCAGTGCTAGTCTGAGGGGCCCCCCGGGGGCCACCGGGGAGCTGTTTTTT

len: 14
v_gene: TRBV20-1
abundance: -
d_gene: -
j_gene: TRBJ2-7
CDR3aa: CSARTGHLSYEQYF
CDR3nt: TGCAGTGCTAGGACAGGCCACCTATCCTACGAGCAGTACTTC

len: 15
v_gene: TRBV7-3
abundance: few
d_gene: -
j_gene: TRBJ1-2
CDR3aa: CASSLTSQAIYGYTF
CDR3nt: TGTGCCAGCAGCTTAACGAGCCAGGCAATCTATGGCTACACCTTC

len: 13
v_gene: TRBV9
abundance: few
d_gene: -
j_gene: TRBJ2-3
CDR3aa: CASSVARADTQYF
CDR3nt: TGTGCCAGCAGCGTAGCTAGGGCAGATACGCAGTATTTT

len: 16
v_gene: TRBV20-1
abundance: few
d_gene: TRBD2
j_gene: TRBJ2-3
CDR3aa: CSARPLSSGNTDTQYF
CDR3nt: TGCAGTGCTAGGCCCCTTTCTAGCGGGAACACAGATACGCAGTATTTT

len: 12
v_gene: TRBV6-6
abundance: -
d_gene: -
j_gene: TRBJ1-4
CDR3aa: CAGSYENEKLFF
CDR3nt: TGTGCCGGCAGTTATGAGAATGAAAAACTGTTTTTT

len: 16
v_gene: TRBV7-9
abundance: -
d_gene: -
j_gene: TRBJ2-3
CDR3aa: CASSLELATDTDTQYF
CDR3nt: TGTGCCAGCAGCTTAGAGCTAGCGACTGACACAGATACGCAGTATTTT

len: 12
v_gene: TRBV7-9
abundance: few
d_gene: TRBD2
j_gene: TRBJ2-1
CDR3aa: CAIAGGENEQFF
CDR3nt: TGTGCCATAGCGGGGGGCGAGAATGAGCAGTTCTTC

len: 14
v_gene: TRBV12-3/TRBV12-4
abundance: -
d_gene: TRBD1
j_gene: TRBJ1-5
CDR3aa: CASAREGANQPQHF
CDR3nt: TGTGCCAGCGCCCGGGAGGGGGCCAATCAGCCCCAGCATTTT

len: 14
v_gene: TRBV6-1
abundance: -
d_gene: -
j_gene: TRBJ1-2
CDR3aa: CASGRVLWNYGYTF
CDR3nt: TGTGCCAGCGGGCGGGTTCTTTGGAACTATGGCTACACCTTC

len: 13
v_gene: TRBV2
abundance: -
d_gene: -
j_gene: TRBJ2-3
CDR3aa: CASSGDGEYTQYF
CDR3nt: TGTGCCAGCAGTGGGGACGGAGAGTATACGCAGTATTTT

len: 19
v_gene: TRBV7-6
abundance: few
d_gene: TRBD2
j_gene: TRBJ2-3
CDR3aa: CASSLWSSGTSGGADTQYF
CDR3nt: TGTGCCAGCAGCCTGTGGTCCTCCGGGACTAGCGGGGGGGCGGATACGCAGTATTTT

len: 10
v_gene: TRBV20-1
abundance: -
d_gene: -
j_gene: TRBJ1-2
CDR3aa: CSALNYGHTF
CDR3nt: TGCAGTGCGCTTAACTATGGCCACACCTTC

len: 11
v_gene: TRBV27
abundance: -
d_gene: TRBD1
j_gene: TRBJ1-1
CDR3aa: CASSSGQGPFF
CDR3nt: TGTGCCAGCAGTTCCGGACAGGGCCCTTTCTTT

len: 13
v_gene: TRBV28
abundance: -
d_gene: TRBD1
j_gene: TRBJ1-1
CDR3aa: CAASSPGTGKAFF
CDR3nt: TGTGCCGCGTCATCCCCCGGGACAGGGAAAGCTTTCTTT

len: 15
v_gene: TRBV20-1
abundance: few
d_gene: -
j_gene: TRBJ2-3
CDR3aa: CSAPGLTPSVGTQYF
CDR3nt: TGCAGTGCCCCCGGCCTGACTCCCAGTGTGGGTACGCAGTATTTT

len: 13
v_gene: TRBV29-1
abundance: -
d_gene: -
j_gene: TRBJ2-7
CDR3aa: CSVVSDSSYGQYF
CDR3nt: TGCAGCGTAGTCTCGGACAGCTCCTACGGGCAGTACTTC

len: 13
v_gene: TRBV6-6
abundance: -
d_gene: -
j_gene: TRBJ1-1
CDR3aa: CAILEENGTEAFF
CDR3nt: TGTGCCATCCTGGAGGAGAATGGCACTGAAGCTTTCTTT

len: 15
v_gene: TRBV20-1
abundance: -
d_gene: TRBD1
j_gene: TRBJ2-7
CDR3aa: CSARSVGQGSYEQYF
CDR3nt: TGCAGTGCTAGATCGGTGGGACAGGGCTCCTACGAGCAGTACTTC

len: 17
v_gene: TRBV4-1
abundance: -
d_gene: -
j_gene: TRBJ2-5
CDR3aa: CASSQNLGQLYQETQYF
CDR3nt: TGCGCCAGCAGCCAGAACCTTGGACAGCTGTACCAAGAGACCCAGTACTTC

len: 14
v_gene: TRBV10-3
abundance: few
d_gene: TRBD2
j_gene: TRBJ2-3
CDR3aa: CATKGRGGSDTQYF
CDR3nt: TGTGCCACCAAAGGGCGGGGGGGCTCAGATACGCAGTATTTT

len: 15
v_gene: TRBV7-2
abundance: many
d_gene: TRBD2
j_gene: TRBJ2-1
CDR3aa: CASRLAGGSYNEQFF
CDR3nt: TGTGCCAGCAGATTAGCGGGGGGGTCCTACAATGAGCAGTTCTTC

len: 13
v_gene: TRBV29-1
abundance: many
d_gene: TRBD1
j_gene: TRBJ2-5
CDR3aa: CSSTGTGEETQYF
CDR3nt: TGCAGCTCCACCGGGACAGGGGAAGAGACCCAGTACTTC

len: 14
v_gene: TRBV20-1
abundance: -
d_gene: -
j_gene: TRBJ1-2
CDR3aa: CSARTYSSNYGYTF
CDR3nt: TGCAGTGCCCGAACGTACAGTTCTAACTATGGCTACACCTTC

len: 14
v_gene: TRBV20-1
abundance: few
d_gene: -
j_gene: TRBJ1-4
CDR3aa: CSARTWGDNEKLFF
CDR3nt: TGCAGTGCTAGAACTTGGGGGGATAATGAAAAACTGTTTTTT

len: 16
v_gene: TRBV9
abundance: few
d_gene: -
j_gene: TRBJ2-5
CDR3aa: CASSPHLSTLQVTQYF
CDR3nt: TGTGCCAGCAGCCCTCATTTGAGTACCCTCCAAGTGACCCAGTACTTC

len: 17
v_gene: TRBV20-1
abundance: many
d_gene: TRBD2
j_gene: TRBJ2-3
CDR3aa: CSASISGGPGSTDTQYF
CDR3nt: TGCAGTGCTAGTATTAGCGGGGGGCCAGGGAGCACAGATACGCAGTATTTT

len: 16
v_gene: TRBV5-1
abundance: -
d_gene: -
j_gene: TRBJ2-1
CDR3aa: CASSVGTFPLYNEQFF
CDR3nt: TGCGCCAGCAGCGTGGGGACTTTCCCTTTATACAATGAGCAGTTCTTC

len: 14
v_gene: TRBV7-2
abundance: -
d_gene: TRBD1
j_gene: TRBJ2-7
CDR3aa: CASSSTGPSREQYF
CDR3nt: TGTGCCAGCAGCTCGACAGGGCCTTCTCGAGAGCAGTACTTC

len: 15
v_gene: TRBV5-6
abundance: many
d_gene: -
j_gene: TRBJ2-3
CDR3aa: CASSLDGDPKVTQYF
CDR3nt: TGTGCCAGCAGCTTGGATGGCGATCCTAAAGTAACGCAGTATTTT

len: 16
v_gene: TRBV7-2
abundance: few
d_gene: TRBD1
j_gene: TRBJ1-1
CDR3aa: CASSSDRGLGGTEAFF
CDR3nt: TGTGCCAGCAGCTCGGACAGGGGGCTCGGGGGCACTGAAGCTTTCTTT